Presented here are 16 T cell receptor beta chains from one specimen sequenced in a study of T cell responses to AZD1222 COVID-19 vaccine (dated by TCRdb to the early 2020s). Per the publication, the time point label means: baseline before first vaccination. The library was produced with the immunoSEQ multiplex PCR assay. TCRdb carries this immuneACCESS record with in-frame sequences only. Its versions omit some clonotypes, under half of them owing to an unresolved V gene in the studies checked, with the rest unexplained. The sample table holds fewer than 200,000 clones, of which over 80% were seen once. Of the sample, 5% to 7.5% is held by the ten largest clones. Material: peripheral blood, obtained on day 0 of AZD1222 vaccination. These receptors all come from an adult in good health.

The chain joins TRBV19 to TRBJ2-6; 7 bases agree with TRBD2. The V gene's germline CDR1 is LNHDA and CDR2 SQIVND (reference sequence). J gave up 2 bases and V 3 bases, and 7 bases lay outside the gene matches. This CDR3 is 17 amino acids long. CDR3 residues: CASSIGRALTGANVLTF. The CDR3 coding sequence is TGTGCCAGTAGTATTGGGAGGGCTTTAACTGGGGCCAACGTCCTGACTTTC.

The CDR3 DNA reads as TGTGCCAGCAGCTCTCACCGGGTAGCGGGTTCGTACGAGCAGTACTTC. It is translated as CASSSHRVAGSYEQYF. This rearrangement joins TRBV11-2 to TRBJ2-7, with 7 bases matching TRBD2. J lost 4 bases, V lost 4 bases, and 13 bases had no gene match. This CDR3 has 16 residues. Germline V gene sequence: CDR1 SGHAT, CDR2 FQNNGV.

This chain joins TRBV19 and TRBJ2-1; the D call may be TRBD1 or TRBD2 (5 bases each). This CDR3 is 14 amino acids long. The germline V gene has CDR1 LNHDA and CDR2 SQIVND (reference sequence). V dropped 6 bases and J dropped 0 bases, with 9 bases sitting between them. In nucleotides, the CDR3 is TGTGCCAGTAGCGGGACGAGCTCCTACAATGAGCAGTTCTTC. Residues: CASSGTSSYNEQFF.

This clone has a single count. The V call is TRBV5-4, the J call TRBJ1-4, with TRBD1 identical over 12 bases. The CDR3 has 18 amino acids. The V and J ends lost 3 bases and 8 bases, in that order; junction bases with no gene match: 14. CDR1 and CDR2 from the germline V gene are SGHNT and YYREEE (reference sequence). The CDR3: CASSSAGQGARRAEKLFF. CDR3 sequence (DNA): TGTGCCAGCAGCTCAGCGGGACAGGGGGCAAGGAGGGCGGAAAAACTGTTTTTT.

This clone was found a few times. The rearrangement links TRBV27 to TRBJ2-6; 12 bases are shared with TRBD1. The CDR3 extends over 22 amino acids. CDR1 and CDR2 from the germline V gene are MNHEY and SMNVEV (reference sequence). Trimming removed 5 bases from V and 0 bases from J; junction bases left unmatched: 17. The DNA for the CDR3 is TGTGCCAGCAGTCGGGACAGGGGGCGGGGACTAACGCCTAGCTCTGGGGCCAACGTCCTGACTTTC. Its protein is CASSRDRGRGLTPSSGANVLTF.

This sequence joins TRBV6-5 and TRBJ2-5; perhaps D is TRBD1 or TRBD2 (5 bases each). Deletions cut 2 bases from V and 2 bases from J, with 12 bases between. Germline V gene sequence: CDR1 MNHEY, CDR2 SVGAGI. This CDR3 is 15 amino acids long. CDR3 sequence reads: CASSYQGTHQETQYF. The CDR3 coding sequence is TGTGCCAGCAGTTACCAAGGGACGCATCAAGAGACCCAGTACTTC.

The rearrangement uses TRBV15 and TRBJ2-1, with D tentatively TRBD1 or TRBD2 (5 bases each). Trimming stripped 0 bases from V and 6 bases from J, with 24 bases between. Germline values: CDR1 LNHNV, CDR2 YYDKDF (reference sequence). The length of the CDR3 is 19 residues. Here the CDR3 reads CATSRDDAPGAGKRNEQFF. The CDR3 region has the DNA TGTGCCACCAGCAGAGATGACGCCCCCGGGGCAGGAAAGCGCAATGAGCAGTTCTTC.

This clone occurred once. The chain combines TRBV19 with TRBJ1-3; 8 nucleotides agree with TRBD1. J gave up 4 bases and V 6 bases, and 17 bases lay outside the gene matches. Per the germline V gene, CDR1 is LNHDA and CDR2 is SQIVND (reference sequence). The CDR3 is 18 residues long. This CDR3 reads CASSLAGTGVSRGNTIYF. For the CDR3, the DNA is TGTGCCAGTAGCCTCGCCGGGACAGGAGTTTCAAGGGGAAACACCATATATTTT.

CDR3 coding DNA: TGCGCCAGCAGCTCCACACAGGGGGCTCTCCTCTACGAGCAGTACTTC. It is translated as CASSSTQGALLYEQYF. The rearrangement uses TRBV5-1 and TRBJ2-7; 9 positions agree with TRBD1. This CDR3 has 16 amino acids. Germline V gene lookup returns CDR1 SGHRS and CDR2 YFSETQ. V shed 3 bases, J shed 3 bases, and the junction held 10 bases outside the gene matches.

J is TRBJ1-5 and V is TRBV6-1, with D tentatively TRBD1 (6 bases). Trimming stripped 2 bases from V and 6 bases from J, with 20 bases between. CDR3 size: 17 residues. Germline CDR1 MNHNS, CDR2 SASEGT. CDR3 DNA sequence: TGTGCCAGCAGTGAAAGTAGGGACACCGGGTCGGGTCAGCCCCAGCATTTT. Amino acids: CASSESRDTGSGQPQHF.

The V call is TRBV5-8, the J call TRBJ2-1, with TRBD2 matching 9 bases. The CDR3 contains 18 residues. Germline loops: CDR1 SGHTS, CDR2 YDEGEE. V gave up 0 bases and J gave up 4 bases; unmatched junction bases: 11. Here the CDR3 reads CASSLASGARRAYNEQFF. CDR3 in DNA: TGTGCCAGCAGCTTGGCTAGCGGGGCACGTCGAGCGTACAATGAGCAGTTCTTC.

J is TRBJ2-7 and V is TRBV5-6; no clear D gene. The CDR3 is 13 residues long. Trimming pared 0 bases from V and 0 bases from J, leaving 4 bases between. Per germline, CDR1 SGHDT and CDR2 YYEEEE. The CDR3 bases are TGTGCCAGCAGCTTGGGGAGCTCCTACGAGCAGTACTTC. Translation: CASSLGSSYEQYF.

This chain joins TRBV15 and TRBJ2-5, with a tentative D call TRBD2 (6 bases). This CDR3 is built from 12 residues. Germline V gene sequence: CDR1 LNHNV, CDR2 YYDKDF (reference sequence). The V and J ends lost 3 bases and 5 bases respectively, with 7 bases between them. The CDR3 DNA sequence: TGTGCCACCAGCAGTCGGGGGGAGACCCAGTACTTC. This codes for CATSSRGETQYF. Combining the CDR3 with reference TRBV15 and TRBJ2-5 gives the whole variable domain DAMVIQNPRYQVTQFGKPVTLSCSQTLNHNVMYWYQQKSSQAPKLLFHYYDKDFNNEADTPDNFQSRRPNTSFCFLDIRSPGLGDTAMYLCATSSRGETQYFGPGTRLLVL.

This rearrangement joins TRBV7-2 to TRBJ2-5, with D possibly being TRBD2 (6 bases). The CDR3 extends over 14 amino acids. CDR1 is SGHTA and CDR2 is FQGNSA in the germline V gene. The V end lost 3 bases, the J end lost 7 bases, and 15 bases lay between the germline ends. DNA for the CDR3: TGTGCCAGCAGCTTGGGGGGTACCTTTGGGACCCAGTACTTC. Amino acid sequence: CASSLGGTFGTQYF.

This clone was seen a handful of times. V and J are TRBV11-2 and TRBJ2-7; 7 bases match TRBD2. J was trimmed by 5 bases and V by 8 bases; bases with no gene match: 6. The length of the CDR3 is 12 residues. Germline CDR1 is SGHAT and CDR2 is FQNNGV. The CDR3: CASGPRGDEQYF. CDR3 DNA: TGTGCCAGCGGCCCTCGGGGGGACGAGCAGTACTTC.

The chain has TRBV18 and TRBJ2-7; 10 nucleotides match TRBD1. V was clipped by 3 bases and J by 2 bases; unmatched bases: 1. The CDR3 length is 14 residues. Germline values: CDR1 KGHSH, CDR2 LQKENI. The CDR3 DNA follows: TGTGCCAGCTCACCGGACAGGGGGACCTACGAGCAGTACTTC. This gives the protein CASSPDRGTYEQYF.